This T cell receptor (beta chain) was identified in a study of regulatory T cells in long-lasting Graves disease (dated by TCRdb to 2020 to 2023). General notes on the study: Antithyroid drugs had been taken for less than 3 months by newly diagnosed Graves' disease patients. This study used TCR sequencing and RNA sequencing of peripheral blood to compare persistent Graves' disease patients against newly diagnosed Graves' disease patients. The study took place in China and was registered as a clinical trial. A total of around 35 samples underwent TCR sequencing, from about 13 patients with persistent Graves' disease and roughly 20 patients with newly diagnosed Graves' disease. Summary of the overall study and its limitations: Sequencing and analysis were restricted to the TCR beta chain. Because the primary lesion, thyroid tissue, could not be accessed, the study looked at peripheral blood alone. The small sample size was acknowledged by the authors as a limitation that may reduce accuracy. Patients with persistent disease shared more public clonotypes (fewer than 3,000) than newly diagnosed patients did (more than 900). TRBV28, TRBJ1-2 and TRBJ2-5 were preferentially used in persistent disease, while TRBV20-1 and TRBJ2-1 were favored in newly diagnosed disease. Persistent Graves' disease patients showed lower TCR Shannon entropy and fewer highly expanded clones than newly diagnosed patients, suggesting clonal expansion.

Receptors were amplified or captured by multiplex PCR. Sequencer: Illumina HiSeq 4000. iRepertoire HTBI primers and Arm-PCR amplification of CDR3 regions were used to construct TCR beta libraries. Gel purification was performed on PCR products prior to sequencing. As for the original processing: Across samples, roughly 60 TRBV and roughly 13 TRBJ segments were identified and used for gene usage analysis of CDR3 amino acid clonotypes. COPE and FqMerger were used to merge filtered high-quality paired reads into contigs. Contigs were aligned with BLAST to IMGT TRBV, TRBD and TRBJ reference genes, and CDR3 was defined per IMGT. Any clonotype with a frequency above 0.1% was classified as a highly expanded clone. Repertoire diversity was measured by Shannon entropy, and V-J evenness by the Gini coefficient. A clonotype was considered public if more than one individual shared it. The public reads were reprocessed in TCRdb via fastp at Q25 and MiXCR, keeping in-frame beta chains. Each entry is one CDR3 protein sequence, shown with its most common DNA and genes. V and J calls and clone size were set by TCRdb, not the authors. For this sample the table gives 550,000 to 650,000 distinct CDR3 sequences, of which more than 15% were detected only once. The ten largest make up 12% of the sample.

A word on this clonotype: No cognate antigen has been identified for it. This may be a read error, as it is one base from a much larger clone.

The label giving this sample's time point can be read as: newly diagnosed GD, antithyroid drugs for less than 3 months. For both TCR sequencing and RNA sequencing, RNA was extracted from PBMCs in TRIzol. Graves' disease was diagnosed according to American Thyroid Association guidelines. Patients were recruited from an endocrinology department in Xi'an, China. Each patient gave about 8.1 milliliters of peripheral blood, collected in an EDTA anticoagulant tube. Ficoll Paque Plus density gradient separation was used to isolate PBMCs, and no additional T cell sorting was done. An Agilent 2100 Bioanalyzer and agarose gel were used to assess RNA quality, and a NanoDrop 2000 was used to measure RNA concentration. V ends up 5 bases short and J 13 bases short, with an unmatched junction base count of 20. Including the terminal cysteine and phenylalanine, the CDR3 comprises 16 residues. The CDR3 DNA has 48 bases and is translated from base 1.

The same data also contributed to another study, on T cells in Graves' hyperthyroidism and ophthalmopathy. From the second report: Graves' hyperthyroidism was defined as stable when no progression to ophthalmopathy occurred over 18 months of follow-up. Hyperthyroidism patients were newly diagnosed, had a disease duration of under 2 months, and were aged 18 to 65 years. Patients with uncontrolled infections, other autoimmune diseases, pregnancy or lactation were excluded. Diagnoses relied on clinical symptoms, serum thyroxine and TRAb, thyroid ultrasound and orbital computed tomography. The first round of RT-PCR for the TCR CDR3 was performed with the HTBI primer set and the Qiagen OneStep RT-PCR kit. Most expanded thyroid clonotypes (frequency above 0.001) were also detected in blood, a finding suggesting that blood repertoires may reflect thyroid immune responses. Ophthalmopathy was separated from stable hyperthyroidism by a 13 V-J signature model, with over 85% sensitivity and about 81% specificity obtained in cross-validation and 80%/75% obtained in testing. During validation, the model predicted progression to ophthalmopathy a median of around 7 months ahead of onset, with roughly 65% sensitivity and roughly 75% specificity. A discovery cohort of roughly 100 patients, about 44 with Graves' ophthalmopathy and 55 to 60 with stable Graves' hyperthyroidism, was used to find distinguishing TCR V-J signatures. Prospective prediction of ophthalmopathy was tested in an independent validation cohort consisting of fewer than 20 hyperthyroidism patients and 15 or so patients who later progressed to ophthalmopathy. For training and testing, the roughly 93 patients in the discovery cohort were randomly divided in a 7:3 ratio. The study also compared thyroid tissue and blood T-cell repertoires from a handful of Graves' hyperthyroidism patients. Once sampling was done, hyperthyroidism patients were given methimazole at a starting dose of 30 mg daily, whereas ophthalmopathy patients were given high-dose intravenous methylprednisolone. Libraries were constructed in a second round of multiplex PCR, after which size selection and purification were performed. Libraries were sequenced paired-end with 100 bp reads on an Illumina HiSeq2000. Raw data were processed with SOAPnuke, discarding reads with adapters, uncalled bases, mean Phred below 15, or no exact constant-primer or identifier match. High-quality paired reads were merged using COPE v1.2.5, and each unique nucleotide sequence was defined as a clonotype. Clonotypes were aligned to IMGT TRBV, TRBD and TRBJ reference segments using MiTCR v1.1. Only V-J combinations with frequency above 0.0001, covering 99% to 99.2% of repertoires, were analysed. A TCS score was defined as the ratio between F50 (clonal expansion) and ExV (chaos), using BLOSUM62-based TCRdist between CDR3 peptides within each V-J. Welch's t-statistics and random forest reduced several hundred V-J features to 10 to 15, which were used in a naive Bayes classifier (R e1071). No statistical method was used to fix the sample size in advance, and group allocation was not hidden from the investigators. TCR Vbeta CDR3 sequencing of around 130 peripheral blood samples (about 45 ophthalmopathy, 75 to 80 hyperthyroidism and about 17 progressor patients) is reported in the paper.

The sequencing here drew on peripheral blood mononuclear cells (PBMCs), taken at new diagnosis, from a patient treated with antithyroid drugs. The clonotype originates from a man younger than 30 with Graves disease. Donor details come from another sample of the same person, matched by shared clones. Here the chain combines TRBV12-3 or TRBV12-4 and TRBJ2-4, and 7 junction bases match TRBD2. The DNA reads TGTGCCAGCAGTCAGTATGTGGCGGGAGTTTACAATGAGCAGTACTTC. Translated, this gives CASSQYVAGVYNEQYF.